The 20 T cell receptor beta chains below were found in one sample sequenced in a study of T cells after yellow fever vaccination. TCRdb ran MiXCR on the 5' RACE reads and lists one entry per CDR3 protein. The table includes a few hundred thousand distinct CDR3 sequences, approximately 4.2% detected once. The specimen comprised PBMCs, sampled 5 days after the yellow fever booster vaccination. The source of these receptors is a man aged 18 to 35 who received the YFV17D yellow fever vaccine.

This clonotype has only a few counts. CDR3 DNA: TGCGCCAGCAGCTTTGGATCCGGGGTCCTCATGAACACTGAAGCTTTCTTT. Translation: CASSFGSGVLMNTEAFF. The V and J genes are TRBV5-1 and TRBJ1-1; unclear D gene. Trimming removed 2 bases at V and 0 bases at J, with 17 bases between. The CDR3 covers 17 residues. CDR1 is SGHRS and CDR2 is YFSETQ in the germline V gene.

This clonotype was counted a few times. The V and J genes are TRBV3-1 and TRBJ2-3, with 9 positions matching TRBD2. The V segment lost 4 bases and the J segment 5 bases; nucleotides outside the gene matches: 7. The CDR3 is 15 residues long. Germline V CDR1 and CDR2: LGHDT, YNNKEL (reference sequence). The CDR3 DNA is TGTGCCAGCAGCCCCGCGGGACTAGCTGTAGATACGCAGTATTTT. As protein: CASSPAGLAVDTQYF.

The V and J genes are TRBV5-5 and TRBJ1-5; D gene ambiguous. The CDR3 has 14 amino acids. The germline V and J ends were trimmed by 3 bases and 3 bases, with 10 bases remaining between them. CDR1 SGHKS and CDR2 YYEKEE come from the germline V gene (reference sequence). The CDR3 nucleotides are TGTGCCAGCAGCTGGGCCCCGAACAATCAGCCCCAGCATTTT. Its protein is CASSWAPNNQPQHF.

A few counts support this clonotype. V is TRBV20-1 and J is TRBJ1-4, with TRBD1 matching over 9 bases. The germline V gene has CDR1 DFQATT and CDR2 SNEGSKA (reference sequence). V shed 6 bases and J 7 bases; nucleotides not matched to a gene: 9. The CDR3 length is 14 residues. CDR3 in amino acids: CSAASGTGFEKLFF. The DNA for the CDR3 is TGCAGTGCGGCCTCCGGGACAGGGTTTGAAAAACTGTTTTTT.

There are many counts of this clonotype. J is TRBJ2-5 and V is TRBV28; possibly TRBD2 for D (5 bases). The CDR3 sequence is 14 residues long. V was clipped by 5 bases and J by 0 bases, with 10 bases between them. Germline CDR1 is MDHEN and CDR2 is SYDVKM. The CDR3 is CASSPTIYQETQYF. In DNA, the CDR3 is TGTGCCAGCAGTCCGACTATATACCAAGAGACCCAGTACTTC.

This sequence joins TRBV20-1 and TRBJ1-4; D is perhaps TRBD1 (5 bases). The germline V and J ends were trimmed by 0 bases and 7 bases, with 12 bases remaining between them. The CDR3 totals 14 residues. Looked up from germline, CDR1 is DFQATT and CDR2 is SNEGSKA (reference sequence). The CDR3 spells CSARDVQDGEKLFF. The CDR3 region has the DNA TGCAGTGCTAGAGATGTACAGGATGGTGAAAAACTGTTTTTT.

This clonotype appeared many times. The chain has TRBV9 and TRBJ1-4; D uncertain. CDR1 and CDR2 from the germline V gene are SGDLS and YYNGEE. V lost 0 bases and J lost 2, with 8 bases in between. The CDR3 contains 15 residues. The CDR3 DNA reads TGTGCCAGCAGCGTAGGGGTAGCGACTAATGAAAAACTGTTTTTT. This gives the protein CASSVGVATNEKLFF.

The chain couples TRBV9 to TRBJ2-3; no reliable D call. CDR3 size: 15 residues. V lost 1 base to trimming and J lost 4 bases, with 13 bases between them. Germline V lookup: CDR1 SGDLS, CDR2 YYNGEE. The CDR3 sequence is CASSVSPDHSDTQYF. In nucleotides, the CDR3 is TGTGCCAGCAGCGTATCCCCGGACCACTCAGATACGCAGTATTTT.

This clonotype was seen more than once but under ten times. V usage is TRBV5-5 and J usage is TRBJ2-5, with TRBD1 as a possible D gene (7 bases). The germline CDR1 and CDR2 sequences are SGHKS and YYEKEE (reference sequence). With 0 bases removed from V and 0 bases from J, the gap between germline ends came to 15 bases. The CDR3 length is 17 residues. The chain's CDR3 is CASSLGQGGHYQETQYF. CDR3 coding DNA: TGTGCCAGCAGCTTGGGCCAGGGGGGACACTACCAAGAGACCCAGTACTTC. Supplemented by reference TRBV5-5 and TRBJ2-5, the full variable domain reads DAGVTQSPTHLIKTRGQQVTLRCSPISGHKSVSWYQQVLGQGPQFIFQYYEKEERGRGNFPDRFSARQFPNYSSELNVNALLLGDSALYLCASSLGQGGHYQETQYFGPGTRLLVL.

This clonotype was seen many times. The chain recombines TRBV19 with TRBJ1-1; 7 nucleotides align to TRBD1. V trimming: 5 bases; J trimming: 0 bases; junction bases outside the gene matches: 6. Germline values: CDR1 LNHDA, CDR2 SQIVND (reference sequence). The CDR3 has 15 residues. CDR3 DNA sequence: TGTGCCAGTAGTTCACAGGGGTCTATGAACACTGAAGCTTTCTTT. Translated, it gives CASSSQGSMNTEAFF.

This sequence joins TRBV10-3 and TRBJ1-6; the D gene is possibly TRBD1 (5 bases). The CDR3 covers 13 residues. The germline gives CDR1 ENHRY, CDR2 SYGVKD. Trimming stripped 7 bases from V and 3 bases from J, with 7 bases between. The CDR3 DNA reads TGTGCCATCACGGGGGACTATAATTCACCCCTCCACTTT. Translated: CAITGDYNSPLHF.

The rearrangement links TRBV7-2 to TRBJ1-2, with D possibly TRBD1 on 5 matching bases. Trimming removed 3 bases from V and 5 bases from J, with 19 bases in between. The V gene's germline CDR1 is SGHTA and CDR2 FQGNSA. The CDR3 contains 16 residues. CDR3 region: CASSFRARDAGYGYTF. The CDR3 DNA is TGTGCCAGCAGCTTCCGGGCCCGGGACGCGGGGTATGGCTACACCTTC.

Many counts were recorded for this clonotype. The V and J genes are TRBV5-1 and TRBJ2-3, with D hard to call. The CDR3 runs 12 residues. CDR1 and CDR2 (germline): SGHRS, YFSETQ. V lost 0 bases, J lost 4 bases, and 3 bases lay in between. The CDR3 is CASSLGSDTQYF. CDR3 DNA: TGCGCCAGCAGCTTGGGGTCAGATACGCAGTATTTT.

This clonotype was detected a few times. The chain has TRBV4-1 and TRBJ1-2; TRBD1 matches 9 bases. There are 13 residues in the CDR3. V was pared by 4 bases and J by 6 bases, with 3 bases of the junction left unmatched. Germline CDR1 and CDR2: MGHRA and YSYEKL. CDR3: CASSPTGGNGYTF. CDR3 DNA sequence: TGCGCCAGCAGCCCGACAGGGGGTAATGGCTACACCTTC.

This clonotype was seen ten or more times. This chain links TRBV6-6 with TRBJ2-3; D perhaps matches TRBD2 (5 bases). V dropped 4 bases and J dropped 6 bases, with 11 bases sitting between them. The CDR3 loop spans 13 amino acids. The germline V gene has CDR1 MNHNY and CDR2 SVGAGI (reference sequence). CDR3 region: CASSFPDWDTQYF. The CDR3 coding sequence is TGTGCCAGCAGTTTCCCGGACTGGGATACGCAGTATTTT.

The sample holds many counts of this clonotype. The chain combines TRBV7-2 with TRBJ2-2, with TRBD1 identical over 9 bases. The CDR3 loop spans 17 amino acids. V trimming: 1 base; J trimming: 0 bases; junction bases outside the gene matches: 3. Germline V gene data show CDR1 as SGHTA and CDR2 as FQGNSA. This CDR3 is CASSLGRTGANTGELFF. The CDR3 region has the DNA TGTGCCAGCAGCTTAGGCCGGACAGGGGCGAACACCGGGGAGCTGTTTTTT.

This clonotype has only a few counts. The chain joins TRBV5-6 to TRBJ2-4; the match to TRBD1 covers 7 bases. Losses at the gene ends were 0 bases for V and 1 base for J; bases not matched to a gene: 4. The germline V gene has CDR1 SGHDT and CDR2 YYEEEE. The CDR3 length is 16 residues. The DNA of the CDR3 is TGTGCCAGCAGCTTGGTGGGCAGGGGGGCCAAAAACATTCAGTACTTC. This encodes CASSLVGRGAKNIQYF.

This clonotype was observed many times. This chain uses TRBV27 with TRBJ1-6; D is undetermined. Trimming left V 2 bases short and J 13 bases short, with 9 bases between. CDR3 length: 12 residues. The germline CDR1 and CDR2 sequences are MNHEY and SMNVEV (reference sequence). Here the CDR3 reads CASSLGGRPLHF. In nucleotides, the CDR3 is TGTGCCAGCAGTTTAGGAGGGCGGCCCCTCCACTTT.

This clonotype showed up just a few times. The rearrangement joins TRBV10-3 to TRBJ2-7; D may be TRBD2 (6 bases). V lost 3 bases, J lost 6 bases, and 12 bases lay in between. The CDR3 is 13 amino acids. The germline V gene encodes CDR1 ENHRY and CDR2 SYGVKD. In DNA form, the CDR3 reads TGTGCCATCAGTGAAGGAGGGGTCGGCGAGCAGTACGTC. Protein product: CAISEGGVGEQYV.

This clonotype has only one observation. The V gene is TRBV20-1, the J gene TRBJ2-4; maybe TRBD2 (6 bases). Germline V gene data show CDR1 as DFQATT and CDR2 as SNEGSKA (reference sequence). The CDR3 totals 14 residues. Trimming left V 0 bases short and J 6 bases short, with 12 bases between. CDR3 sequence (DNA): TGCAGTGCTAGAGATGTGGAGGGCATAAACATTCAGTACTTC. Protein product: CSARDVEGINIQYF.